This T cell receptor (beta chain) came from a study of shared clonotypes between healthy human individuals. The CDR3 totals 16 residues. CDR1 is SGHRS, CDR2 YFSETQ, per germline. Trimming removed 4 bases from V and 5 bases from J; junction bases left unmatched: 12. Here immunoSEQ multiplex PCR was the method, and the copy in TCRdb shows in-frame clones only, minus some. The table shows 2 million to 2.5 million clones, with 90% to 96% occurring only once. The chain couples TRBV5-1 to TRBJ1-2, with 9 positions matching TRBD1. This clonotype originated in a man aged 18 to 30 in good health. The source material was naive CD4+ T cells sorted from blood. Specified subset: CD45RA+ positively selected. The chain's CDR3 is CASSPAFWDRVYGYTF. CDR3 nucleotide sequence: TGCGCCAGCAGCCCGGCCTTTTGGGACAGGGTGTATGGCTACACCTTC.